Below, 18 T cell receptor beta chains from the same sample are listed, as sequenced in a study of patients and donors after allogeneic stem cell transplantation. TCRdb re-called the RT-PCR reads with MiXCR, one entry per CDR3 protein. The data hold hundreds of thousands of distinct CDR3 sequences, with around an eighth observed a single time. The specimen sequenced was blood, either unsorted or a sorted T cell fraction (not recorded which). These receptors originate from a human donor who was either an allogeneic HSCT recipient or a stem cell or donor lymphocyte infusion donor (not recorded which). It is not recorded whose cells these are; they may come from a transplant donor.

This chain connects TRBV14 to TRBJ2-3; D uncertain. Germline V CDR1 and CDR2: SGHDN, FVKESK. The CDR3 extends over 14 amino acids. Trimming removed 1 base from V and 5 bases from J, with 10 bases in between. For the CDR3, the DNA is TGTGCCAGCAGCCAAGCCACACGTATAGATACGCAGTATTTT. It specifies CASSQATRIDTQYF.

The J gene is TRBJ2-5, the V gene TRBV5-4; either TRBD1 or TRBD2 may fit D (5 bases each). This CDR3 is 15 amino acids long. Germline CDR1 and CDR2: SGHNT and YYREEE (reference sequence). Deletions cut 6 bases from V and 4 bases from J, with 19 bases between. In DNA form, the CDR3 reads TGTGCCAGCACCCCCTTCGAGGGACGGCGAGAGACCCAGTACTTC. This translates into CASTPFEGRRETQYF.

The J gene is TRBJ1-2, the V gene TRBV5-1; D possibly corresponds to TRBD1 (6 bases). Trimming stripped 3 bases from V and 0 bases from J, with 12 bases between. CDR3 length: 15 residues. Germline lookup yields CDR1 SGHRS and CDR2 YFSETQ. The CDR3 is CASSSDRLANYGYTF. As DNA, the CDR3 is TGCGCCAGCAGCTCCGACAGGTTAGCTAACTATGGCTACACCTTC. Based on the CDR3 plus reference TRBV5-1 and TRBJ1-2, the full variable domain is KAGVTQTPRYLIKTRGQQVTLSCSPISGHRSVSWYQQTPGQGLQFLFEYFSETQRNKGNFPGRFSGRQFSNSRSEMNVSTLELGDSALYLCASSSDRLANYGYTFGSGTRLTVV.

The chain uses TRBV5-1 and TRBJ2-1; tentatively, D is TRBD2 (6 bases). With 0 bases removed from V and 6 bases from J, the gap between germline ends came to 13 bases. The germline V gene has CDR1 SGHRS and CDR2 YFSETQ. The CDR3 runs 15 residues. The CDR3 coding sequence is TGCGCCAGCAGCTTGGACGCGGGATCCGGCAATGAGCAGTTCTTC. Amino acids: CASSLDAGSGNEQFF. The full variable domain, rest sourced from reference TRBV5-1 and TRBJ2-1, is KAGVTQTPRYLIKTRGQQVTLSCSPISGHRSVSWYQQTPGQGLQFLFEYFSETQRNKGNFPGRFSGRQFSNSRSEMNVSTLELGDSALYLCASSLDAGSGNEQFFGPGTRLTVL.

A few counts support this clonotype. This chain uses TRBV7-9 with TRBJ1-1; possibly TRBD1 for D (6 bases). This CDR3 region has 16 residues. Germline V gene lookup returns CDR1 SEHNR and CDR2 FQNEAQ (reference sequence). Between the trimmed V and J ends, which lost 2 bases and 5 bases, there was a span of 18 bases. The CDR3 DNA reads as TGTGCCAGCAGCTTATCGGGGGCCACCTTGGGGACTGAAGCTTTCTTT. This codes for CASSLSGATLGTEAFF.

The chain couples TRBV5-5 to TRBJ1-4; D ambiguous. Looked up from germline, CDR1 is SGHKS and CDR2 is YYEKEE (reference sequence). Trimming shortened V by 1 base and J by 3 bases, and 7 bases separated the two germline ends. CDR3 length: 14 amino acids. DNA for the CDR3: TGTGCCAGCAGCTTGCCGGGCTCTAATGAAAAACTGTTTTTT. Protein sequence: CASSLPGSNEKLFF.

The table lists this clonotype with a few counts. The rearrangement uses TRBV7-9 and TRBJ2-1; TRBD2 is a possible D gene (6 bases). This CDR3 spans 13 amino acids. V lost 8 bases to trimming and J lost 5 bases, with 13 bases between them. Germline CDR1 is SEHNR and CDR2 is FQNEAQ (reference sequence). The CDR3 DNA sequence: TGTGCCAGCCTCCGGGACTCAAACAATGAGCAGTTCTTC. This sequence encodes CASLRDSNNEQFF. The variable domain in full, with the rest retrieved from reference TRBV7-9 and TRBJ2-1, is DTGVSQNPRHKITKRGQNVTFRCDPISEHNRLYWYRQTLGQGPEFLTYFQNEAQLEKSRLLSDRFSAERPKGSFSTLEIQRTEQGDSAMYLCASLRDSNNEQFFGPGTRLTVL.

This clonotype was counted between two and nine times. This chain connects TRBV3-1 to TRBJ1-6; the match to TRBD1 covers 11 bases. The CDR3 is 16 residues long. The V segment lost 6 bases and the J segment 9 bases; nucleotides outside the gene matches: 10. Germline V gene data show CDR1 as LGHDT and CDR2 as YNNKEL (reference sequence). Written as DNA, the CDR3 is TGTGCCAGCAGACAAAAAGGGACAGGGGGGATTTCACCCCTCCACTTT. It encodes CASRQKGTGGISPLHF. The full variable domain, rest sourced from reference TRBV3-1 and TRBJ1-6, is DTAVSQTPKYLVTQMGNDKSIKCEQNLGHDTMYWYKQDSKKFLKIMFSYNNKELIINETVPNRFSPKSPDKAHLNLHINSLELGDSAVYFCASRQKGTGGISPLHFGNGTRLTVT.

This clonotype was seen repeatedly, ten times or more. This chain links TRBV11-2 with TRBJ2-1, with D unclear. Looked up from germline, CDR1 is SGHAT and CDR2 is FQNNGV. CDR3 length equals 14 residues. The germline V and J ends were trimmed by 3 bases and 2 bases, with 8 bases remaining between them. This CDR3 reads CASSFGRTYNEQFF. As DNA, the CDR3 is TGTGCCAGCAGCTTTGGACGAACCTACAATGAGCAGTTCTTC.

This clonotype has just a few counts. This chain uses TRBV4-1 with TRBJ2-4; D gene ambiguous. The germline V gene has CDR1 MGHRA and CDR2 YSYEKL. The CDR3 runs 12 residues. Trimming took off 0 bases at V and 12 bases at J, with 9 bases between the two ends. The CDR3 DNA follows: TGCGCCAGCAGCCAAGAAGCCGGCCCTCAGTACTTC. This sequence encodes CASSQEAGPQYF.

The chain has TRBV6-4 and TRBJ2-6, with D hard to call. This CDR3 is 15 amino acids long. V gave up 2 bases and J gave up 0 bases, with 5 bases separating them. Germline V gives CDR1 MRHNA, CDR2 SNTAGT. CDR3 region: CASSDGSSGANVLTF. CDR3 DNA: TGTGCCAGCAGTGACGGAAGCTCTGGGGCCAACGTCCTGACTTTC.

This CDR3 reads CSAEGGGRYEQYF. DNA of the CDR3: TGCAGTGCTGAGGGCGGGGGTCGGTACGAGCAGTACTTC. The V call is TRBV20-1, the J call TRBJ2-7; 7 bases are a match to TRBD2. Trimming took 5 bases from V and 4 from J; bases not matched to a gene: 8. CDR3 length equals 13 residues. From germline, CDR1 is DFQATT and CDR2 SNEGSKA (reference sequence).

At least ten counts were recorded for this clonotype. This chain uses TRBV12-3 or TRBV12-4 with TRBJ2-3, with TRBD1 matching over 9 bases. Germline trimming cut 4 bases from V and 5 bases from J; bases unmatched to any gene: 7. The length of the CDR3 is 15 residues. The chain's CDR3 is CASSSAGQGRDTQYF. The CDR3 DNA is TGTGCCAGCAGTTCAGCGGGACAGGGTAGAGATACGCAGTATTTT.

This clonotype was observed a few times. The chain employs TRBV7-3 and TRBJ2-1, with D possibly called TRBD1 or TRBD2 (5 bases each). The germline V and J ends were trimmed by 5 bases and 7 bases, with 12 bases remaining between them. CDR3 length: 13 amino acids. Germline V gives CDR1 SGHTA, CDR2 FQGTGA. CDR3 DNA: TGTGCCAGCAGCCGCGTTGAGGGGAATGAGCAGTTCTTC. It codes for CASSRVEGNEQFF.

J is TRBJ2-5 and V is TRBV18; TRBD2 aligns across 7 bases. With V trimmed by 6 bases and J by 1 base, 11 bases remained unmatched. This CDR3 comprises 16 residues. CDR1 is KGHSH and CDR2 is LQKENI in the germline V gene. The CDR3 sequence is CASSRAIGGGQETQYF. CDR3 DNA sequence: TGTGCCAGCTCCCGAGCAATTGGCGGGGGCCAAGAGACCCAGTACTTC.

This clonotype appeared a few times. V gene TRBV14 combines with J gene TRBJ2-1, with TRBD2 identical over 12 bases. Germline V gene sequence: CDR1 SGHDN, CDR2 FVKESK. CDR3 length: 15 amino acids. J was trimmed by 13 bases and V by 4 bases; bases with no gene match: 11. In DNA, the CDR3 is TGTGCCAGCAGCCCATGGACTAGCGGGACTAGAGACCAGTTCTTC. Its translation: CASSPWTSGTRDQFF. Together with reference TRBV14 and TRBJ2-1, the CDR3 gives the full variable domain: EAGVTQFPSHSVIEKGQTVTLRCDPISGHDNLYWYRRVMGKEIKFLLHFVKESKQDESGMPNNRFLAERTGGTYSTLKVQPAELEDSGVYFCASSPWTSGTRDQFFGPGTRLTVL.

The rearrangement links TRBV4-2 to TRBJ2-1; 9 nucleotides line up with TRBD2. Losses at the gene ends were 2 bases for V and 1 base for J; bases not matched to a gene: 9. The CDR3 has 18 amino acids. CDR1 is LGHNA, CDR2 YNFKEQ, per germline. The CDR3 coding sequence is TGTGCCAGCAGCCAACAGGACTTGCGGGGGGGTTCCTACAATGAGCAGTTCTTC. Its translation: CASSQQDLRGGSYNEQFF.

The table lists this clonotype with a few counts. The chain uses TRBV19 and TRBJ2-7, with TRBD1 matching 7 bases. Looked up from germline, CDR1 is LNHDA and CDR2 is SQIVND (reference sequence). The CDR3 contains 13 residues. J lost 2 bases, V lost 9 bases, and 7 bases had no gene match. The CDR3 protein is CASGPGTAYEQYF. The DNA for the CDR3 is TGTGCCAGCGGGCCCGGGACAGCCTACGAGCAGTACTTC.